These T cell receptor beta chains were read from a single sample in a study of response to subunit inactivated influenza vaccine. TCRdb analysed the RT-PCR reads with MiXCR anew, one entry per CDR3 protein. This sample has about 830,000 distinct CDR3 sequences, with less than 20% found just once. Sequencing used PBMCs from blood, obtained more than 4 days after vaccination. Receptors originate from a man over 45 who received an inactivated influenza vaccine. The CDR3 runs from the conserved cysteine through the conserved F or W. Rows give clone size only sometimes, using once, few, many, or a class for an expanded clone.

TRBV27	TRBJ1-1	few	CASSPREGTEAFF
TRBV29-1	TRBJ2-7	few	CSVGRNRGYYEQYF
TRBV25-1	TRBJ2-7	few	CASSARVSYEQYF
TRBV4-3	TRBJ2-1	-	CASSQEFSGAEQFF
TRBV12-3/TRBV12-4	TRBJ2-7	-	CASGPHSYEQYF
TRBV19	TRBJ2-1	once	CASSMAGHNNEQFF
TRBV20-1	TRBJ2-3	few	CSAERDRNTDTQYF
TRBV28	TRBJ2-7	few	CASKGRTGFNEQYF
TRBV23-1	TRBJ2-3	-	CASSQSEDTQYF
TRBV19	TRBJ2-7	-	CASRERAGAPYEQYF
TRBV12-3/TRBV12-4	TRBJ2-7	many	CASSLRGAAYEQYF
TRBV28	TRBJ2-1	-	CASSFQTGWLDNEQFF
TRBV6-1	TRBJ1-3	few	CASRTGNENTIYF
TRBV11-3	TRBJ2-3	-	CASSLDHPDTQYF
TRBV12-3/TRBV12-4	TRBJ2-3	many	CASSPTGLAISDTQYF
TRBV4-1	TRBJ2-7	few	CASSQEPGSGQYF
TRBV12-5	TRBJ1-1	-	CASGLVTQGAWNTEAFF
TRBV6-2/TRBV6-3	TRBJ2-5	-	CASSFRPGQGKETQYF
TRBV3-1	TRBJ1-6	few	CASSLRENNSPLHF
TRBV5-6	TRBJ2-5	-	CASSLVLLQETQYF
TRBV20-1	TRBJ2-3	-	CSASGSGRDTQYF
TRBV6-2/TRBV6-3	TRBJ2-3	-	CASSYGGTDSTDTQYF
TRBV10-3	TRBJ2-7	-	CAISTGQGYEQYF
TRBV6-5	TRBJ2-2	-	CASSYSAANTGELFF
TRBV20-1	TRBJ2-3	few	CSATDKVTGQGGDTQYF
TRBV12-3/TRBV12-4	TRBJ2-7	few	CASSLAQVQYEQYF
TRBV30	TRBJ2-3	-	CAWSVPLLATTDTQYF
TRBV10-3	TRBJ2-7	-	CAISEPSTRNEQYF
TRBV15	TRBJ2-1	-	CATSRVRVYEQFF
TRBV10-3	TRBJ2-3	few	CATRVGTDTQYF
TRBV20-1	TRBJ2-7	-	CSARKTSGRSPYEQYF
TRBV4-1	TRBJ2-7	-	CASSQKTSGGIYEQYF
TRBV12-3/TRBV12-4	TRBJ2-5	-	CASSSPGTVGMETQYF
TRBV5-1	TRBJ1-4	-	CASSMGQEGEKLFF
TRBV12-3/TRBV12-4	TRBJ1-2	few	CASRPRQGRYGYTF
TRBV12-3/TRBV12-4	TRBJ1-5	many	CASSLAHGSFSNQPQHF
TRBV10-3	TRBJ1-1	many	CAIKKGAEAFF
TRBV7-9	TRBJ1-4	-	CASSRVATNEKLFF
TRBV6-5	TRBJ1-4	few	CASSTAGHRGEKLFF
TRBV28	TRBJ2-3	-	CASSSLVHTDTQYF
TRBV5-1	TRBJ2-1	many	CASSSGVNEQFF
TRBV28	TRBJ2-7	-	CASSNPQIDGSREQYF
TRBV10-3	TRBJ1-4	-	CAISESGPGRANEKLFF
TRBV7-6	TRBJ2-7	many	CASSLVFNEQYF
TRBV5-1	TRBJ1-1	many	CASSLAGTLNTEAFF
TRBV2	TRBJ2-3	few	CAILAGVGDTQYF
TRBV7-2	TRBJ2-5	-	CASSLRPGQLYQETQYF
TRBV7-2	TRBJ2-7	-	CASSEVRDSGSYEQYF
TRBV4-2	TRBJ1-1	few	CASSQRSPVNTEAFF
TRBV7-2	TRBJ2-7	-	CASSALQGRGEGQYF
TRBV6-5	TRBJ2-2	few	CASSSTVGATGELFF
TRBV27	TRBJ2-4	-	CASSQGGKNIQYF
TRBV6-2/TRBV6-3	TRBJ2-3	-	CASSYSGRYTDTQYF